The 30 T cell receptor beta chains presented below share a single source sample, sequenced in a study of cytomegalovirus exposure and HLA in healthy donors. The PCR used 60 Vbeta and 13 Jbeta primers. The method was immunoSEQ multiplex PCR; TCRdb's version includes in-frame clones alone and lacks a portion of them. The sample comprises approximately 180,000 clones, 82% of which are singletons, and approximately 1.5% rests with the top ten. The source material was PBMCs. These receptors all come from a woman under 30 in good health and CMV-seronegative.

Only a few counts were recorded for this clone. This CDR3 reads CASSRRDREGTEAFF. The CDR3 region has the DNA TGTGCCAGCAGTCGCCGGGACAGGGAGGGGACTGAAGCTTTCTTT. This rearrangement joins TRBV6-5 to TRBJ1-1; 9 nucleotides align to TRBD1. The CDR3 sequence is 15 residues long. V gave up 5 bases and J gave up 5 bases; unmatched junction bases: 9. The germline CDR1 and CDR2 sequences are MNHEY and SVGAGI.

The chain is built from TRBV5-1 and TRBJ2-3; D gene unclear. The CDR3 runs 13 residues. Germline CDR1 reads SGHRS; CDR2 reads YFSETQ. Trimming removed 5 bases from V and 6 bases from J, with 13 bases in between. The CDR3 DNA reads TGCGCCAGCAGAAACTTGGGCTCTGATACGCAGTATTTT. Protein sequence: CASRNLGSDTQYF. The full variable domain, in which reference TRBV5-1 and TRBJ2-3 provide the parts outside the CDR3, is KAGVTQTPRYLIKTRGQQVTLSCSPISGHRSVSWYQQTPGQGLQFLFEYFSETQRNKGNFPGRFSGRQFSNSRSEMNVSTLELGDSALYLCASRNLGSDTQYFGPGTRLTVL.

This chain links TRBV18 with TRBJ2-1, with a possible D match to TRBD2 (5 bases). V lost 6 bases and J 6 bases, leaving 12 bases between the germline ends. Germline V CDR1 and CDR2: KGHSH, LQKENI. The CDR3 runs 13 residues. In nucleotides, the CDR3 is TGTGCCAGCTCCGACACTAGAGCCAATGAGCAGTTCTTC. Amino acids: CASSDTRANEQFF.

The chain couples TRBV6-1 to TRBJ2-2; 7 nucleotides line up with TRBD1. CDR3 length: 12 residues. Unmatched junction bases numbered 1, after V lost 6 bases and J lost 6 bases. Per germline, CDR1 MNHNS and CDR2 SASEGT. For the CDR3, the DNA is TGTGCCAGCAGAGGGACAGCCGGGGAGCTGTTTTTT. Protein product: CASRGTAGELFF.

This clone was seen a single time. This sequence joins TRBV11-2 and TRBJ1-1; D uncertain. V dropped 5 bases and J dropped 1 base, with 8 bases sitting between them. The CDR3 is 13 residues long. The germline CDR1 and CDR2 sequences are SGHAT and FQNNGV. CDR3 nucleotide sequence: TGTGCCAGCAGCCTTACTACGAACACTGAAGCTTTCTTT. Translation gives CASSLTTNTEAFF.

For the CDR3, the DNA is TGTGCCAGCAGCTTAGGACTAGCGGGCTACCAAGAGACCCAGTACTTC. It specifies CASSLGLAGYQETQYF. The rearrangement links TRBV7-9 to TRBJ2-5; 10 bases match TRBD2. Germline lookup yields CDR1 SEHNR and CDR2 FQNEAQ (reference sequence). There are 16 residues in the CDR3. Germline trimming cut 1 base from V and 0 bases from J; bases unmatched to any gene: 2.

CDR3 coding DNA: TGTGCCAGCTCACCACCCCCTAGCGGGAGAGTCCACGAGCAGTACTTC. Its translation: CASSPPPSGRVHEQYF. The gene calls are TRBV18 and TRBJ2-7; TRBD2 matches 10 bases. There are 16 residues in the CDR3. Germline lookup yields CDR1 KGHSH and CDR2 LQKENI. V lost 0 bases to trimming and J lost 5 bases; unmatched junction nucleotides: 7.

The J gene is TRBJ2-7, the V gene TRBV19; the match to TRBD2 covers 10 bases. CDR3 length: 16 amino acids. CDR1 is LNHDA, CDR2 SQIVND, per germline (reference sequence). The J segment lost 0 bases and the V segment lost 6 bases, leaving 8 bases of the junction unmatched. CDR3 amino acids: CASSQTSGTSSYEQYF. CDR3 coding DNA: TGTGCCAGTAGCCAAACTAGCGGGACTAGCTCCTACGAGCAGTACTTC.

The rearrangement links TRBV7-2 to TRBJ2-5; TRBD2 matches at 7 bases. The J call may be faulty, since TRBJ2-7 better matches the DNA end. The CDR3 runs 14 residues. Germline CDR1 SGHTA, CDR2 FQGNSA. The CDR3 DNA follows: TGTGCCAGCGGAGGGGAGGGATCCTCCTACGAGCAGTACTTC. Translation gives CASGGEGSSYEQYF.

The chain carries TRBV5-4 and TRBJ2-3; D is perhaps TRBD2 (6 bases). Per germline, CDR1 SGHNT and CDR2 YYREEE (reference sequence). Trimming removed 2 bases at V and 3 bases at J, with 13 bases between. This CDR3 is 15 amino acids long. The CDR3 DNA reads as TGTGCCAGCAGCTTCAGTACGGGAGCGACAGATACGCAGTATTTT. It yields the protein CASSFSTGATDTQYF.

The chain combines TRBV12-1 with TRBJ2-1; the D call in the table, TRBD2, was not verified against the DNA. TRBV12-1 is termed a pseudogene. The CDR3 contains 16 residues. The CDR3 DNA sequence: TGTGCCAGCAGAGACCCTAGCGGGTTTAGCTACAATGAGCAGTTCTTC. Translation: CASRDPSGFSYNEQFF.

V gene TRBV6-5 combines with J gene TRBJ2-1; 9 positions match TRBD2. The germline CDR1 and CDR2 sequences are MNHEY and SVGAGI. The CDR3 has 16 amino acids. V lost 2 bases, J lost 4 bases, and 6 bases stayed unmatched. CDR3 nucleotide sequence: TGTGCCAGCAGTTACGCGCCTAGCGGGGCATACAATGAGCAGTTCTTC. Translating gives CASSYAPSGAYNEQFF.

In this sample, this clone turned up a few times. The genes are TRBV7-2 and TRBJ2-5, with 8 bases aligning to TRBD1. V was pared by 1 base and J by 7 bases, with 5 bases of the junction left unmatched. CDR1 is SGHTA and CDR2 is FQGNSA in the germline V gene. The length of the CDR3 is 14 residues. The CDR3 loop is CASSLEVTGGTQYF. DNA of the CDR3: TGTGCCAGCAGCTTAGAAGTCACAGGGGGGACCCAGTACTTC.

This sequence joins TRBV7-9 and TRBJ1-1; TRBD1 is a possible D gene (6 bases). From germline, CDR1 is SEHNR and CDR2 FQNEAQ (reference sequence). The V gene lost 5 bases and the J gene lost 11 bases, with 18 bases spanning the gap. The CDR3 loop spans 13 amino acids. The CDR3 sequence: CASSPHDRPPAFF. CDR3 sequence (DNA): TGTGCCAGCAGCCCCCATGACAGGCCCCCGGCTTTCTTT.

The chain is built from TRBV6-5 and TRBJ1-2; D is unresolved. The V end lost 0 bases, the J end lost 4 bases, and 9 bases lay between the germline ends. CDR1 MNHEY and CDR2 SVGAGI come from the germline V gene. This CDR3 is built from 14 residues. CDR3 sequence reads: CASSYSRAAYGYTF. In DNA form, the CDR3 reads TGTGCCAGCAGTTACTCGCGGGCGGCCTATGGCTACACCTTC.

The chain employs TRBV27 and TRBJ1-1, with 8 bases fitting TRBD1. This CDR3 region has 15 residues. After removal of 0 bases from V and 9 bases from J, the junction contained 9 bases not matched to a gene. Germline V CDR1 and CDR2: MNHEY, SMNVEV (reference sequence). CDR3 DNA sequence: TGTGCCAGCAGTTTATCTGGGACAGGATCGAGGAAAGCTTTCTTT. Residues: CASSLSGTGSRKAFF.

To note about this clone: The same CDR3 can be traced to other DNA sequences in this sample. CDR3 in DNA: TGTGCCAGCAGTATTCAACCGGACATAAGGTATTCATGGCCCCAGCATTTT. As protein: CASSIQPDIRYSWPQHF. The chain links TRBV28 to TRBJ1-5, with D possibly matching TRBD1 (5 bases). V dropped 5 bases and J dropped 9 bases, with 26 bases sitting between them. CDR1 is MDHEN, CDR2 SYDVKM, per germline. The CDR3 length is 17 residues.

The J gene is TRBJ1-5, the V gene TRBV7-8; TRBD1 matches 7 bases. This CDR3 has 16 residues. The V segment lost 2 bases and the J segment 3 bases; nucleotides outside the gene matches: 7. CDR1 and CDR2 (germline): SGHVS, FQNEAQ. CDR3 in amino acids: CASSLSLDRANQPQHF. The CDR3 DNA follows: TGTGCCAGCAGCTTAAGCCTCGACAGGGCCAATCAGCCCCAGCATTTT. The full variable domain, completed using reference TRBV7-8 and TRBJ1-5, is GAGVSQSPRYKVAKRGQDVALRCDPISGHVSLFWYQQALGQGPEFLTYFQNEAQLDKSGLPSDRFFAERPEGSVSTLKIQRTQQEDSAVYLCASSLSLDRANQPQHFGDGTRLSIL.

The chain combines TRBV4-3 with TRBJ2-4, with D maybe TRBD1 (6 bases). The V gene lost 0 bases and the J gene lost 7 bases, with 16 bases spanning the gap. The germline V gene has CDR1 LGHNA and CDR2 YSLEER. This CDR3 region has 16 residues. The chain's CDR3 is CASSQDGVGRGNIQYF. The DNA for the CDR3 is TGCGCCAGCAGCCAAGATGGGGTAGGCAGGGGTAACATTCAGTACTTC.

V is TRBV5-1 and J is TRBJ2-5, with 8 bases identical to TRBD1. Germline V gene sequence: CDR1 SGHRS, CDR2 YFSETQ. The length of the CDR3 is 16 residues. The J segment lost 1 base and the V segment lost 4 bases, leaving 9 bases of the junction unmatched. This CDR3 reads CASSEGQGPSQETQYF. As DNA, the CDR3 is TGCGCCAGCAGCGAAGGACAGGGCCCCTCCCAAGAGACCCAGTACTTC. Variable domain in full (rest from reference TRBV5-1 and TRBJ2-5): KAGVTQTPRYLIKTRGQQVTLSCSPISGHRSVSWYQQTPGQGLQFLFEYFSETQRNKGNFPGRFSGRQFSNSRSEMNVSTLELGDSALYLCASSEGQGPSQETQYFGPGTRLLVL.

The chain is built from TRBV14 and TRBJ2-7, with 10 bases aligning to TRBD2. The germline V gene encodes CDR1 SGHDN and CDR2 FVKESK. J gave up 2 bases and V 2 bases, and 3 bases lay outside the gene matches. The length of the CDR3 is 15 residues. The CDR3 DNA reads TGTGCCAGCAGCCAAAAGCGGGAGGGCCCCTACGAGCAGTACGTC. It specifies CASSQKREGPYEQYV.

J is TRBJ2-1 and V is TRBV2; 8 nucleotides match TRBD1. The CDR3 length is 15 residues. The germline V gene encodes CDR1 SNHLY and CDR2 FYNNEI. V shed 7 bases and J 6 bases; nucleotides not matched to a gene: 11. The CDR3 loop is CASTGRQGLFNEQFF. The CDR3 coding sequence is TGTGCCAGCACCGGGCGACAGGGGCTTTTCAATGAGCAGTTCTTC.

The chain uses TRBV7-9 and TRBJ2-2, with TRBD2 identical over 11 bases. V shed 2 bases and J 0 bases; nucleotides not matched to a gene: 5. The length of the CDR3 is 18 residues. Germline CDR1 and CDR2: SEHNR and FQNEAQ (reference sequence). CDR3 bases: TGTGCCAGCAGCTTAATACTAGCGGGAGTGTCGAACACCGGGGAGCTGTTTTTT. It translates to CASSLILAGVSNTGELFF.

CDR3 sequence: CASSLPGQTTGELFF. CDR3 bases: TGTGCCAGCAGCTTACCCGGACAGACCACCGGGGAGCTGTTTTTT. V gene TRBV11-3 combines with J gene TRBJ2-2; possibly TRBD1 for D (6 bases). The V gene's germline CDR1 is SGHNT and CDR2 YENEEA. V lost 2 bases and J lost 4, with 11 bases in between. This CDR3 contains 15 residues.

In its sample, this clone was seen a few times. The J gene is TRBJ2-7, the V gene TRBV5-5; D call uncertain. Germline V CDR1 and CDR2: SGHKS, YYEKEE (reference sequence). Deletions cut 0 bases from V and 3 bases from J, with 10 bases between. CDR3 length: 14 amino acids. The CDR3 DNA follows: TGTGCCAGCAGCTTGGAGTCTCTAGGCTACGAGCAGTACTTC. It translates to CASSLESLGYEQYF.

This chain uses TRBV6-6 with TRBJ1-1, with D unresolved. The CDR3 has 13 amino acids. Per germline, CDR1 MNHNY and CDR2 SVGAGI (reference sequence). V was pared by 7 bases and J by 4 bases, with 13 bases between. CDR3 DNA: TGTGCCAGCAAGTGGGCTGAGGGCACTGAAGCTTTCTTT. Residues: CASKWAEGTEAFF.

The chain links TRBV11-3 to TRBJ2-1, with 8 bases that match TRBD1. The germline V gene encodes CDR1 SGHNT and CDR2 YENEEA. Germline trimming cut 5 bases from V and 4 bases from J; bases unmatched to any gene: 10. The CDR3 has 16 amino acids. CDR3 residues: CASSARGQGPYNEQFF. DNA of the CDR3: TGTGCCAGCAGCGCCCGCGGACAGGGCCCATACAATGAGCAGTTCTTC.

J is TRBJ2-7 and V is TRBV4-3, with 10 bases identical to TRBD2. Per the germline V gene, CDR1 is LGHNA and CDR2 is YSLEER. The CDR3 totals 16 residues. V gave up 2 bases and J gave up 1 base; unmatched junction bases: 5. CDR3 nucleotides: TGCGCCAGCAGCCAATTCACTAGCGGGAATTCCTACGAGCAGTACTTC. Translation gives CASSQFTSGNSYEQYF.

The chain carries TRBV2 and TRBJ1-2; D is ambiguous. V was clipped by 0 bases and J by 8 bases, with 13 bases between them. Germline V CDR1 and CDR2: SNHLY, FYNNEI. The CDR3 runs 14 residues. The CDR3 DNA reads TGTGCCAGCAGTGAAGCGCTATCGACGGGGGGCTACACCTTC. It specifies CASSEALSTGGYTF.

The chain has TRBV11-3 and TRBJ2-2, with 11 bases fitting TRBD2. The CDR3 extends over 14 amino acids. The trim removed 9 bases at V and 6 bases at J, leaving 6 bases unmatched. CDR1 is SGHNT and CDR2 is YENEEA in the germline V gene. The CDR3 here is CASPGTSGSGELFF. The CDR3 nucleotides read TGTGCCAGTCCCGGGACTAGCGGTTCCGGGGAGCTGTTTTTT.